These 25 T cell receptor beta chains were sequenced from one sample in a study of blood T cell repertoires in COVID-19. Sequencing used immunoSEQ multiplex PCR; TCRdb keeps in-frame clones, though not all of them. The sample shows around 210,000 clones, about 82% of them seen only once. Sequencing was done on a sample of peripheral blood. The receptor set was obtained from a man aged 50 or older with COVID-19, enrolled during active disease.

The chain carries TRBV6-6 and TRBJ2-7; 9 bases line up with TRBD1. Germline CDR1 reads MNHNY; CDR2 reads SVGAGI (reference sequence). This CDR3 is 16 amino acids long. V gave up 4 bases and J gave up 3 bases; unmatched junction bases: 10. CDR3 sequence reads: CASSSPTGGGRYEQYF. The CDR3 coding sequence is TGTGCCAGCAGTTCACCGACAGGGGGGGGTCGCTACGAGCAGTACTTC.

This chain links TRBV10-3 with TRBJ2-3, with D perhaps matching TRBD1 (7 bases). The germline V gene has CDR1 ENHRY and CDR2 SYGVKD. Trimming left V 3 bases short and J 6 bases short, with 16 bases between. This CDR3 has 15 residues. This CDR3 reads CAISDSSGGMDTQYF. Here the CDR3 DNA reads TGTGCCATCAGTGACTCCTCAGGGGGGATGGATACGCAGTATTTT.

This clone was found once. The chain recombines TRBV12-5 with TRBJ1-2; no clear D gene. The germline V gene has CDR1 LGHNT and CDR2 FRNRAP. The CDR3 totals 18 residues. V lost 2 bases to trimming and J lost 4 bases, with 23 bases between them. CDR3 in DNA: TGTGCTAGTGGTTTGCCGCTAGGAGGTCCACGTTTCACCTATGGCTACACCTTC. This gives the protein CASGLPLGGPRFTYGYTF.

The rearrangement links TRBV10-3 to TRBJ2-3, with 13 bases identical to TRBD2. This CDR3 is built from 18 residues. With 2 bases clipped from V and 3 bases from J, the junction kept 8 bases outside the gene matches. Germline V gene data show CDR1 as ENHRY and CDR2 as SYGVKD. In DNA, the CDR3 is TGTGCCATCAGTGAGGGACTAGCGGGGGAAGGCGGGACAGATACGCAGTATTTT. It translates to CAISEGLAGEGGTDTQYF.

This chain links TRBV7-9 with TRBJ2-7; 9 bases align to TRBD1. This CDR3 has 15 amino acids. The ends lost 3 bases at V and 2 bases at J; junction bases unmatched: 5. Germline V gene data show CDR1 as SEHNR and CDR2 as FQNEAQ (reference sequence). The CDR3 spells CASSFRDRVPYEQYF. Here the CDR3 DNA reads TGTGCCAGCAGCTTCCGGGACAGGGTCCCCTACGAGCAGTACTTC.

V gene TRBV4-2 combines with J gene TRBJ2-7; 7 bases match TRBD1. The CDR3 is 13 residues long. CDR1 is LGHNA and CDR2 is YNFKEQ in the germline V gene. Germline trimming cut 1 base from V and 5 bases from J; bases unmatched to any gene: 2. CDR3 sequence reads: CASSQGDRDEQYF. In nucleotides, the CDR3 is TGTGCCAGCAGCCAAGGAGACAGGGACGAGCAGTACTTC.

This clone was seen a handful of times. The rearrangement uses TRBV4-1 and TRBJ2-2, with TRBD1 matching 11 bases. Germline loops: CDR1 MGHRA, CDR2 YSYEKL. CDR3 size: 14 residues. J lost 8 bases, V lost 7 bases, and 6 bases had no gene match. This chain's CDR3 is CASNRDRGLGELFF. The CDR3 DNA is TGCGCCAGCAACCGGGACAGGGGGTTGGGGGAGCTGTTTTTT.

The chain joins TRBV5-4 to TRBJ1-2; TRBD1 matches 12 bases. The CDR3 consists of 14 residues. V trimming: 4 bases; J trimming: 7 bases; junction bases outside the gene matches: 5. CDR1 and CDR2 from the germline V gene are SGHNT and YYREEE (reference sequence). The CDR3 bases are TGTGCCAGCAGCAGCCGGGACAGGGGGCCTGGCTACACCTTC. It codes for CASSSRDRGPGYTF.

The V call is TRBV24-1, the J call TRBJ2-3, with D possibly being TRBD1 (5 bases). The CDR3 is made up of 15 amino acids. Between the trimmed V and J ends, which lost 4 bases and 4 bases, there was a span of 14 bases. Looked up from germline, CDR1 is KGHDR and CDR2 is SFDVKD. The CDR3 DNA is TGTGCCACCAGTGACCTCAGGGATCCCGCAGATACGCAGTATTTT. It yields the protein CATSDLRDPADTQYF.

The chain is built from TRBV11-3 and TRBJ2-2; 9 nucleotides line up with TRBD1. The CDR3 is 17 residues long. Germline V gives CDR1 SGHNT, CDR2 YENEEA. The trim removed 5 bases at V and 4 bases at J, leaving 11 bases unmatched. CDR3 protein: CASSAGTGYGSTGELFF. The CDR3 coding sequence is TGTGCCAGCAGCGCCGGGACAGGGTATGGATCCACCGGGGAGCTGTTTTTT.

This clone was detected only a few times. The chain's CDR3 is CASRQGYNEQFF. The DNA of the CDR3 is TGTGCCAGCAGACAGGGTTACAATGAGCAGTTCTTC. This sequence joins TRBV12-3 or TRBV12-4 and TRBJ2-1; a weak D match, TRBD1 (6 bases). V lost 6 bases, J lost 4 bases, and 7 bases lay in between. The CDR3 is made up of 12 amino acids.

The rearrangement uses TRBV9 and TRBJ2-3; TRBD2 agrees at 8 bases. The V segment lost 3 bases and the J segment 2 bases; nucleotides outside the gene matches: 8. The CDR3 covers 16 residues. Germline values: CDR1 SGDLS, CDR2 YYNGEE. CDR3 nucleotide sequence: TGTGCCAGCAGCGCCCATTTAGCGGGGCTCACAGATACGCAGTATTTT. The encoded protein is CASSAHLAGLTDTQYF.

The chain joins TRBV4-2 to TRBJ1-1; D gene ambiguous. Germline V CDR1 and CDR2: LGHNA, YNFKEQ. The CDR3 loop spans 14 amino acids. V lost 0 bases to trimming and J lost 1 base, with 6 bases between them. DNA of the CDR3: TGTGCCAGCAGCCAAGAACTGAGGAACACTGAAGCTTTCTTT. Its protein is CASSQELRNTEAFF.

The V and J genes are TRBV6-1 and TRBJ2-7; TRBD1 aligns across 11 bases. The germline CDR1 and CDR2 sequences are MNHNS and SASEGT. The CDR3 has 14 residues. The J segment lost 7 bases and the V segment lost 3 bases, leaving 5 bases of the junction unmatched. The CDR3 nucleotides read TGTGCCAGCAGTGAGCGGACAGGGGGCTGGGAGCAGTACTTC. This sequence encodes CASSERTGGWEQYF.

This chain links TRBV9 with TRBJ1-2; tentative D call: TRBD1 (5 bases). The V end was cut by 0 bases, the J end by 3 bases, with 15 bases between. The CDR3 extends over 16 amino acids. The germline V gene encodes CDR1 SGDLS and CDR2 YYNGEE. DNA of the CDR3: TGTGCCAGCAGCGTAGAAGGGGCCAAAATGGACTATGGCTACACCTTC. It is translated as CASSVEGAKMDYGYTF.

The chain carries TRBV7-9 and TRBJ2-2, with TRBD1 matching 9 bases. The J segment lost 5 bases and the V segment lost 5 bases, leaving 15 bases of the junction unmatched. The V gene's germline CDR1 is SEHNR and CDR2 FQNEAQ (reference sequence). There are 18 residues in the CDR3. This CDR3 reads CASSPILPDRGETGELFF. The CDR3 DNA follows: TGTGCCAGCAGCCCCATATTACCAGACAGGGGGGAAACCGGGGAGCTGTTTTTT. Full variable domain (rest looked up from reference TRBV7-9 and TRBJ2-2): DTGVSQNPRHKITKRGQNVTFRCDPISEHNRLYWYRQTLGQGPEFLTYFQNEAQLEKSRLLSDRFSAERPKGSFSTLEIQRTEQGDSAMYLCASSPILPDRGETGELFFGEGSRLTVL.

The rearrangement joins TRBV2 to TRBJ1-4; D is uncertain. The CDR3 is 14 amino acids. CDR1 and CDR2 from the germline V gene are SNHLY and FYNNEI. The V end lost 3 bases, the J end lost 6 bases, and 11 bases lay between the germline ends. For the CDR3, the DNA is TGTGCCAGCAGTGATCGGCCCGCGGATGAAAAACTGTTTTTT. Amino acid sequence: CASSDRPADEKLFF.

The J gene is TRBJ1-1, the V gene TRBV28; perhaps TRBD1 as D (6 bases). This CDR3 contains 14 residues. Looked up from germline, CDR1 is MDHEN and CDR2 is SYDVKM. The V gene lost 6 bases and the J gene lost 3 bases, with 14 bases spanning the gap. CDR3 nucleotide sequence: TGTGCCAGCAGGGGGCCAAACAGGGACACTGAAGCTTTCTTT. It translates to CASRGPNRDTEAFF.

The chain uses TRBV6-5 and TRBJ1-4, with 7 bases identical to TRBD1. The CDR3 consists of 15 residues. From germline, CDR1 is MNHEY and CDR2 SVGAGI. J gave up 7 bases and V 6 bases, and 11 bases lay outside the gene matches. The CDR3 DNA reads TGTGCCAGCAGATCTAGGAGAGGGGGCGTTGAAAAACTGTTTTTT. This sequence encodes CASRSRRGGVEKLFF.

The CDR3: CSVEGLGGDPDTQYF. For the CDR3, the DNA is TGCAGCGTTGAAGGCCTGGGCGGGGACCCAGATACGCAGTATTTT. The rearrangement joins TRBV29-1 to TRBJ2-3; D possibly corresponds to TRBD2 (6 bases). The CDR3 contains 15 residues. CDR1 and CDR2 from the germline V gene are SQVTM and ANQGSEA. Trimming pared 1 base from V and 4 bases from J, leaving 15 bases between.

This clone is a singleton in its sample. V gene TRBV5-1 combines with J gene TRBJ2-2; D is possibly TRBD2 (5 bases). The germline V gene has CDR1 SGHRS and CDR2 YFSETQ. V was trimmed by 4 bases and J by 4 bases, leaving 8 bases between them. The CDR3 has 13 residues. In DNA, the CDR3 is TGCGCCAGCAGCGAGGGAGTCACCGGGGAGCTGTTTTTT. Its translation: CASSEGVTGELFF.

This clone appeared once. The chain couples TRBV15 to TRBJ1-1; 9 nucleotides align to TRBD1. The length of the CDR3 is 14 residues. Germline V lookup: CDR1 LNHNV, CDR2 YYDKDF (reference sequence). V gave up 5 bases and J gave up 7 bases; unmatched junction bases: 8. The CDR3 DNA is TGTGCCACCAGCGGACAACCGGACAGGGGTGAAGCTTTCTTT. Translation gives CATSGQPDRGEAFF.

With regard to this clone: At the DNA level, this CDR3 is encoded by other sequences in the same sample as well. V is TRBV18 and J is TRBJ1-2; 8 positions agree with TRBD1. Per germline, CDR1 KGHSH and CDR2 LQKENI. The CDR3 sequence is 15 residues long. The ends lost 2 bases at V and 5 bases at J; junction bases unmatched: 7. The CDR3 reads CASSPSGQGGYGYTF. CDR3 nucleotides: TGTGCCAGCTCACCAAGCGGACAGGGAGGTTATGGCTACACCTTC.

The gene calls are TRBV5-6 and TRBJ1-2; tentatively, D is TRBD1 (6 bases). V lost 4 bases and J lost 6, with 13 bases in between. CDR1 and CDR2 from the germline V gene are SGHDT and YYEEEE. CDR3 length equals 13 residues. The CDR3 reads CASSRQDLNGYTF. Here the CDR3 DNA reads TGTGCCAGCAGCCGACAGGACTTAAATGGCTACACCTTC.

A word on this clone: The same CDR3 is also encoded by other DNA sequences in this sample. J is TRBJ2-6 and V is TRBV6-2 or TRBV6-3, with D perhaps matching TRBD2 (5 bases). The V gene's germline CDR1 is MNHEY and CDR2 SVGEGT. The CDR3 has 15 amino acids. Trimming shortened V by 2 bases and J by 4 bases, and 9 bases separated the two germline ends. DNA for the CDR3: TGTGCCAGCAGTTACGGAGGCTCGGGGGCCAACGTCCTGACTTTC. The encoded protein is CASSYGGSGANVLTF.